Each of the 13 T cell receptor beta chains below was sequenced from the same sample in a study of radiotherapy plus CTLA-4 blockade in lung cancer. Generated by immunoSEQ multiplex PCR, the TCRdb table keeps only in-frame clones and is missing some. The sample yields tens of thousands of clones, around nine tenths seen once. Sequencing was performed on peripheral blood, taken from a patient treated with radiotherapy plus ipilimumab. The receptors were gathered from a human donor with non-small cell lung cancer who had stable disease on radiotherapy plus ipilimumab.

The rearrangement joins TRBV9 to TRBJ2-7; D call uncertain. The germline gives CDR1 SGDLS, CDR2 YYNGEE. Trimming removed 3 bases at V and 2 bases at J, with 3 bases between. The CDR3 totals 11 residues. The CDR3 sequence: CASSDAYEQYF. The CDR3 nucleotides read TGTGCCAGCAGCGACGCCTACGAGCAGTACTTC.

This rearrangement joins TRBV19 to TRBJ1-2; D is ambiguous. Germline V gene sequence: CDR1 LNHDA, CDR2 SQIVND (reference sequence). Between the trimmed V and J ends, which lost 4 bases and 0 bases, there was a span of 12 bases. This CDR3 is 15 amino acids long. In DNA form, the CDR3 reads TGTGCCAGTAGTACCGCCGTAGGGTCTAACTATGGCTACACCTTC. This gives the protein CASSTAVGSNYGYTF.

The chain couples TRBV4-1 to TRBJ1-2; maybe TRBD1 (6 bases). CDR1 is MGHRA and CDR2 is YSYEKL in the germline V gene. V was cut by 0 bases and J by 3 bases, with 8 bases left in between. The CDR3 is 14 amino acids. CDR3 amino acids: CASSQEWTDYGYTF. The CDR3 DNA sequence: TGCGCCAGCAGCCAAGAATGGACAGACTATGGCTACACCTTC.

This clone was seen a few times. The chain uses TRBV7-2 and TRBJ1-5, with D perhaps matching TRBD1 (6 bases). Per germline, CDR1 SGHTA and CDR2 FQGNSA. Trimming took 7 bases from V and 7 from J, leaving 17 bases between them. The CDR3 consists of 14 residues. CDR3 in amino acids: CASTLGSGAQPQHF. The CDR3 bases are TGTGCCAGCACCTTGGGGTCAGGGGCCCAGCCCCAGCATTTT.

The V call is TRBV6-1, the J call TRBJ2-7; the match to TRBD1 covers 11 bases. The V and J ends lost 4 bases and 4 bases, in that order; junction bases with no gene match: 6. The CDR3 sequence is 15 residues long. CDR1 and CDR2 from the germline V gene are MNHNS and SASEGT. The CDR3 sequence is CASSGRTGGRYEQYF. The CDR3, as DNA: TGTGCCAGCAGTGGGAGGACAGGGGGCCGTTACGAGCAGTACTTC.

This sequence joins TRBV28 and TRBJ1-2, with unresolved D. V lost 6 bases, J lost 3 bases, and 8 bases lay in between. This CDR3 spans 12 amino acids. Germline CDR1 reads MDHEN; CDR2 reads SYDVKM. CDR3 nucleotides: TGTGCCAGCAGCCAGGCTTACTATGGCTACACCTTC. It yields the protein CASSQAYYGYTF.

V and J are TRBV6-1 and TRBJ2-7; D ambiguous. Germline CDR1 MNHNS, CDR2 SASEGT. The CDR3 sequence is 14 residues long. V lost 4 bases and J lost 0, with 10 bases in between. The CDR3 sequence: CASSASTRSYEQYF. The CDR3 DNA sequence: TGTGCCAGCAGTGCAAGTACCCGCTCCTACGAGCAGTACTTC.

Only one count was recorded for this clone. The chain joins TRBV27 to TRBJ2-7; D might be TRBD1 (5 bases). CDR1 and CDR2 (germline): MNHEY, SMNVEV (reference sequence). The germline V and J ends were trimmed by 5 bases and 6 bases, with 11 bases remaining between them. The CDR3 consists of 12 residues. CDR3 nucleotide sequence: TGTGCCAGCAGTCGGATCCAGGGCGAGCAGTACTTC. Amino acid sequence: CASSRIQGEQYF.

V and J are TRBV7-2 and TRBJ1-5; 7 bases align to TRBD1. The CDR3 extends over 16 amino acids. The junction had 10 bases not matched to a gene; V was cut back by 5 bases and J by 3 bases. Looked up from germline, CDR1 is SGHTA and CDR2 is FQGNSA. The CDR3 loop reads CASSHQGGIPNQPQHF. The CDR3 DNA reads TGTGCCAGCAGCCATCAGGGGGGAATACCCAATCAGCCCCAGCATTTT. Full variable domain (outside the CDR3, taken from reference TRBV7-2 and TRBJ1-5): GAGVSQSPSNKVTEKGKDVELRCDPISGHTALYWYRQSLGQGLEFLIYFQGNSAPDKSGLPSDRFSAERTGGSVSTLTIQRTQQEDSAVYLCASSHQGGIPNQPQHFGDGTRLSIL.

This clone was counted between two and nine times. The genes are TRBV7-2 and TRBJ2-2; either TRBD1 or TRBD2 may fit D (5 bases each). In germline, CDR1 is SGHTA, CDR2 FQGNSA. The CDR3 has 14 amino acids. Between the trimmed V and J ends, which lost 5 bases and 4 bases, there was a span of 11 bases. CDR3 sequence (DNA): TGTGCCAGCAGCGTGGGACCCCTCACCGGGGAGCTGTTTTTT. Translated: CASSVGPLTGELFF.

This chain uses TRBV4-1 with TRBJ2-1; D call uncertain. V lost 0 bases to trimming and J lost 3 bases, with 15 bases between them. The CDR3 loop spans 17 amino acids. From germline, CDR1 is MGHRA and CDR2 YSYEKL. The CDR3 DNA follows: TGCGCCAGCAGCCAAGAGACGGCTACTTGGGGCTACAATGAGCAGTTCTTC. Its protein product is CASSQETATWGYNEQFF.

As concerns this clone: Other DNA sequences in this sample translate to the same CDR3. The V gene is TRBV18, the J gene TRBJ1-3, with a tentative D call TRBD1 (5 bases). CDR3 length: 15 residues. Trimming left V 3 bases short and J 7 bases short, with 16 bases between. In germline, CDR1 is KGHSH, CDR2 LQKENI. The CDR3 DNA sequence: TGTGCCAGCTCACCTGGATCCGGGGAGGGGAACACCATATATTTT. This translates into CASSPGSGEGNTIYF. Looking up the rest from reference TRBV18 and TRBJ1-3 gives the full variable domain: NAGVMQNPRHLVRRRGQEARLRCSPMKGHSHVYWYRQLPEEGLKFMVYLQKENIIDESGMPKERFSAEFPKEGPSILRIQQVVRGDSAAYFCASSPGSGEGNTIYFGEGSWLTVV.

V is TRBV15 and J is TRBJ2-7, with TRBD1 identical over 10 bases. The CDR3 has 15 amino acids. The V gene's germline CDR1 is LNHNV and CDR2 YYDKDF (reference sequence). V was clipped by 0 bases and J by 3 bases; unmatched bases: 2. CDR3 residues: CATSRERTGGYEQYF. CDR3 nucleotide sequence: TGTGCCACCAGCAGAGAACGGACAGGGGGCTACGAGCAGTACTTC.